A single sample gave rise to the 32 T cell receptor beta chains below, sequenced in a study of T cell repertoires in ileal Crohn's disease. TCRdb keeps only in-frame clones here, not all; method: immunoSEQ multiplex PCR. The repertoire consists of some 4,200 clones, with 69% occurring once and the leading ten covering roughly a sixth. Sequenced: ileal tissue. These receptors were collected from an adult with Crohn's disease.

The V gene is TRBV11-2, the J gene TRBJ2-7; no clear D. V was shortened by 6 bases and J by 4 bases, with 10 bases between the two germline ends. This CDR3 has 12 residues. Germline loops: CDR1 SGHAT, CDR2 FQNNGV. The CDR3: CASSNFGYEQYF. Written as DNA, the CDR3 is TGTGCCAGCAGTAACTTCGGGTACGAGCAGTACTTC.

This clone is categorized as medium-sized. The chain recombines TRBV7-6 with TRBJ1-4, with 10 bases matching TRBD1. The CDR3 sequence is 18 residues long. Germline V lookup: CDR1 SGHVS, CDR2 FNYEAQ. Losses at the gene ends were 1 base for V and 4 bases for J; bases not matched to a gene: 9. The CDR3 protein is CASSLVAGTGALNEKLFF. In DNA form, the CDR3 reads TGTGCCAGCAGCTTAGTTGCCGGGACAGGGGCCCTTAATGAAAAACTGTTTTTT.

The rearrangement links TRBV6-1 to TRBJ1-1, with 8 nucleotides matching TRBD1. J lost 3 bases, V lost 7 bases, and 10 bases had no gene match. CDR3 length: 15 amino acids. The germline CDR1 and CDR2 sequences are MNHNS and SASEGT. The CDR3 spells CASNGGNRGDTEAFF. The DNA for the CDR3 is TGTGCCAGCAATGGGGGTAACAGGGGGGACACTGAAGCTTTCTTT.

The gene calls are TRBV11-1 and TRBJ1-1; D might be TRBD1 (6 bases). V was shortened by 5 bases and J by 4 bases, with 14 bases between the two germline ends. Germline CDR1 and CDR2: SGHAT and FQDESV (reference sequence). This CDR3 contains 14 residues. The DNA for the CDR3 is TGTGCCAGCAGCCCTATGGACAGTAGCACTGAAGCTTTCTTT. Its protein product is CASSPMDSSTEAFF.

This chain uses TRBV5-4 with TRBJ2-2; D is uncertain. V lost 0 bases and J lost 2, with 5 bases in between. The CDR3 runs to 14 residues. Germline-derived CDR1 and CDR2 are SGHNT and YYREEE (reference sequence). In DNA, the CDR3 is TGTGCCAGCAGCTTGGACATAAACACCGGGGAGCTGTTTTTT. Amino acids: CASSLDINTGELFF.

The genes are TRBV30 and TRBJ2-3; D might be TRBD1 (5 bases). Germline V gene data show CDR1 as GTSNPN and CDR2 as SVGIG (reference sequence). This CDR3 has 14 amino acids. Trimming pared 0 bases from V and 5 bases from J, leaving 12 bases between. The CDR3 reads CAWSVRRVLDTQYF. The CDR3 coding sequence is TGTGCCTGGAGTGTACGCAGGGTGTTAGATACGCAGTATTTT.

This clone was seen more than once but under ten times. The chain has TRBV6-1 and TRBJ1-1; 8 bases align to TRBD1. There are 14 residues in the CDR3. Germline V gene data show CDR1 as MNHNS and CDR2 as SASEGT. The J segment lost 3 bases and the V segment lost 6 bases, leaving 6 bases of the junction unmatched. CDR3 amino acids: CASRRQGLDTEAFF. CDR3 in DNA: TGTGCCAGCAGGCGACAGGGGTTGGACACTGAAGCTTTCTTT.

V gene TRBV9 combines with J gene TRBJ2-2; TRBD2 is a possible D gene (5 bases). CDR1 and CDR2 from the germline V gene are SGDLS and YYNGEE. V dropped 3 bases and J dropped 0 bases, with 9 bases sitting between them. The CDR3 contains 15 residues. This CDR3 reads CASSGALANTGELFF. CDR3 DNA sequence: TGTGCCAGCAGCGGCGCACTAGCGAACACCGGGGAGCTGTTTTTT.

The rearrangement joins TRBV6-6 to TRBJ2-3; 10 bases align to TRBD2. Trimming cost V 4 bases and J 10 bases; bases outside gene matches: 14. CDR3 length: 16 residues. Per the germline V gene, CDR1 is MNHNY and CDR2 is SVGAGI (reference sequence). CDR3 bases: TGTGCCAGCAGTTCATTGACTAGCGGGCCAGGTCTTTCGCAGTATTTT. It yields the protein CASSSLTSGPGLSQYF.

In its sample, this clone ranks as large (0.1 to 1%). The chain employs TRBV2 and TRBJ2-7, with D possibly matching TRBD1 (5 bases). Trimming took 1 base from V and 2 from J, leaving 12 bases between them. The CDR3 extends over 15 amino acids. Germline-derived CDR1 and CDR2 are SNHLY and FYNNEI. The CDR3 here is CASSEGFRATYEQYF. CDR3 nucleotide sequence: TGTGCCAGCAGTGAAGGTTTCAGGGCTACCTACGAGCAGTACTTC.

The chain has TRBV4-1 and TRBJ1-2; a weak D match, TRBD1 (5 bases). Trimming took 1 base from V and 3 from J, leaving 18 bases between them. This CDR3 has 17 residues. CDR1 is MGHRA, CDR2 YSYEKL, per germline. The CDR3 DNA reads as TGCGCCAGCAGCCAAGGGGGGTCGGGGGACGTGGACTATGGCTACACCTTC. Amino acids: CASSQGGSGDVDYGYTF.

This chain joins TRBV27 and TRBJ1-1; 9 bases line up with TRBD1. The CDR3 loop spans 15 amino acids. V was pared by 6 bases and J by 2 bases, with 7 bases of the junction left unmatched. Germline CDR1 reads MNHEY; CDR2 reads SMNVEV (reference sequence). For the CDR3, the DNA is TGTGCCAGCAGATCGACAGGGGGGATAAACACTGAAGCTTTCTTT. Translation: CASRSTGGINTEAFF.

The chain couples TRBV5-5 to TRBJ1-2; D might be TRBD1 (6 bases). V lost 0 bases and J 8 bases, leaving 14 bases between the germline ends. CDR1 SGHKS and CDR2 YYEKEE come from the germline V gene (reference sequence). The CDR3 is 14 amino acids. In DNA form, the CDR3 reads TGTGCCAGCAGCTTGGATGCCAGGGGCATCGGCTACACCTTC. It codes for CASSLDARGIGYTF.

The chain combines TRBV6-5 with TRBJ2-7, with 8 bases aligning to TRBD1. The V gene's germline CDR1 is MNHEY and CDR2 SVGAGI. The CDR3 spans 14 residues. V dropped 5 bases and J dropped 5; count of bases not matched to a gene: 8. The CDR3 is CASSTFRGQHEQYF. As DNA, the CDR3 is TGTGCCAGCAGTACTTTCAGGGGGCAGCACGAGCAGTACTTC.

The chain couples TRBV5-1 to TRBJ2-6, with a tentative D call TRBD1 (5 bases). Trimming left V 0 bases short and J 6 bases short, with 10 bases between. The germline V gene encodes CDR1 SGHRS and CDR2 YFSETQ. This CDR3 contains 15 residues. The CDR3 region is CASSLAGKEANVLTF. Here the CDR3 DNA reads TGCGCCAGCAGCTTGGCAGGGAAGGAGGCCAACGTCCTGACTTTC.

With regard to this clone: A much bigger clone sits one base away, suggesting this may be a read error. Other nucleotide sequences in the sample specify the same CDR3. The chain employs TRBV2 and TRBJ2-2; D remains unclear. The CDR3 length is 15 residues. The germline gives CDR1 SNHLY, CDR2 FYNNEI. The CDR3 spells CASSETRYSTGELFF. As DNA, the CDR3 is TGCGCCAGCAGTGAAACTCGCTACAGCACCGGGGAGCTGTTTTTT.

The chain links TRBV27 to TRBJ1-2; no clear D gene. The CDR3 runs to 13 residues. Per the germline V gene, CDR1 is MNHEY and CDR2 is SMNVEV (reference sequence). V gave up 5 bases and J gave up 5 bases, with 12 bases separating them. DNA of the CDR3: TGTGCCAGCAGTAAGGGAGGTTTGTATGGCTACACCTTC. This codes for CASSKGGLYGYTF.

The chain carries TRBV5-6 and TRBJ2-1; D is ambiguous. Per the germline V gene, CDR1 is SGHDT and CDR2 is YYEEEE. The V end was cut by 0 bases, the J end by 4 bases, with 8 bases between. The CDR3 is 14 residues long. The DNA for the CDR3 is TGTGCCAGCAGCTTGGGCGGTATGTACAATGAGCAGTTCTTC. Translation gives CASSLGGMYNEQFF.

The chain carries TRBV27 and TRBJ1-1, with D unclear. CDR3 size: 14 residues. Trimming cost V 7 bases and J 1 base, with 13 bases left between them. Germline CDR1 and CDR2: MNHEY and SMNVEV (reference sequence). CDR3 DNA: TGTGCCAGCACTCCTGGGTCGGGGAACACTGAAGCTTTCTTT. Its protein is CASTPGSGNTEAFF.

Notes on this clone: Other DNA sequences in this specimen translate into the identical CDR3. The chain employs TRBV5-1 and TRBJ1-6; TRBD1 aligns across 7 bases. Germline values: CDR1 SGHRS, CDR2 YFSETQ. V was pared by 3 bases and J by 5 bases, with 2 bases of the junction left unmatched. The CDR3 sequence is 14 residues long. CDR3 in DNA: TGCGCCAGCAGCTCTGGGACAGATAATTCACCCCTCCACTTT. Its translation: CASSSGTDNSPLHF.

This sequence joins TRBV11-2 and TRBJ1-2; no clear D gene. The CDR3 contains 19 residues. V was pared by 0 bases and J by 5 bases, with 25 bases between. CDR1 and CDR2 (germline): SGHAT, FQNNGV. CDR3 sequence: CASSLDSLEDPNSPYGYTF. For the CDR3, the DNA is TGTGCCAGCAGCTTAGATTCCCTGGAGGACCCCAATTCTCCATATGGCTACACCTTC.

The gene calls are TRBV5-4 and TRBJ2-7; maybe TRBD2 (6 bases). CDR1 is SGHNT, CDR2 YYREEE, per germline (reference sequence). Trimming pared 3 bases from V and 6 bases from J, leaving 16 bases between. The CDR3 spans 14 residues. DNA of the CDR3: TGTGCCAGCAGCTCCGCCGGAGGGAGGTCCGAGCAGTACTTC. It translates to CASSSAGGRSEQYF.

Judged by abundance, this clone is large. This CDR3 is CASSLSIGEELNTEAFF. The CDR3 DNA is TGCGCCAGCAGCTTATCAATCGGCGAGGAGCTTAACACTGAAGCTTTCTTT. The chain employs TRBV5-1 and TRBJ1-1; no clear D. The CDR3 has 17 amino acids. Per the germline V gene, CDR1 is SGHRS and CDR2 is YFSETQ. The V end was cut by 2 bases, the J end by 2 bases, with 19 bases between.

This clone was found once. This rearrangement joins TRBV6-1 to TRBJ2-7; a weak D match, TRBD1 (5 bases). Germline CDR1 reads MNHNS; CDR2 reads SASEGT. Trimming pared 0 bases from V and 3 bases from J, leaving 9 bases between. The CDR3 is made up of 14 amino acids. This chain's CDR3 is CASSEARDSYEQYF. Written as DNA, the CDR3 is TGTGCCAGCAGTGAAGCGCGTGACAGCTACGAGCAGTACTTC.

This chain uses TRBV14 with TRBJ2-7; possibly TRBD1 for D (6 bases). CDR1 is SGHDN and CDR2 is FVKESK in the germline V gene. The CDR3 extends over 14 amino acids. The V gene lost 5 bases and the J gene lost 3 bases, with 14 bases spanning the gap. The CDR3 spells CASSLITGSYEQYF. The CDR3, as DNA: TGTGCCAGCAGCTTAATTACAGGGAGCTACGAGCAGTACTTC. Complete variable domain (other parts from reference TRBV14 and TRBJ2-7): EAGVTQFPSHSVIEKGQTVTLRCDPISGHDNLYWYRRVMGKEIKFLLHFVKESKQDESGMPNNRFLAERTGGTYSTLKVQPAELEDSGVYFCASSLITGSYEQYFGPGTRLTVT.

V is TRBV2 and J is TRBJ1-1, with D uncertain. The germline V gene has CDR1 SNHLY and CDR2 FYNNEI. CDR3 length: 14 amino acids. Trimming cost V 4 bases and J 4 bases, with 13 bases left between them. CDR3 coding DNA: TGTGCCAGCAGTGTTACGGGAGGCCCCACTGAAGCTTTCTTT. Translated: CASSVTGGPTEAFF.

The chain combines TRBV27 with TRBJ1-6; a weak D match, TRBD1 (6 bases). Trimming took 5 bases from V and 8 from J, leaving 10 bases between them. The CDR3 spans 13 residues. The germline CDR1 and CDR2 sequences are MNHEY and SMNVEV (reference sequence). This chain's CDR3 is CASSNRDYSPLHF. Here the CDR3 DNA reads TGTGCCAGCAGTAACAGGGATTATTCACCCCTCCACTTT.

This rearrangement joins TRBV9 to TRBJ1-2; 8 nucleotides align to TRBD1. Looked up from germline, CDR1 is SGDLS and CDR2 is YYNGEE. V gave up 0 bases and J gave up 4 bases; unmatched junction bases: 2. This CDR3 is built from 14 residues. DNA for the CDR3: TGTGCCAGCAGCGTAGCTACAGGGGGCTATGGCTACACCTTC. Translated, it gives CASSVATGGYGYTF.

The rearrangement joins TRBV4-1 to TRBJ1-3; 7 nucleotides line up with TRBD1. The CDR3 sequence is 16 residues long. V was pared by 0 bases and J by 3 bases, with 5 bases of the junction left unmatched. Germline V CDR1 and CDR2: MGHRA, YSYEKL. This CDR3 reads CASSQDAAGGGNTIYF. CDR3 coding DNA: TGCGCCAGCAGCCAAGATGCGGCAGGGGGTGGAAACACCATATATTTT.

The chain joins TRBV27 to TRBJ1-1; D remains ambiguous. CDR3 length equals 13 residues. Trimming cost V 2 bases and J 0 bases, with 4 bases left between them. Germline V gives CDR1 MNHEY, CDR2 SMNVEV (reference sequence). The CDR3 region is CASSLGLNTEAFF. The CDR3 bases are TGTGCCAGCAGTTTAGGCTTGAACACTGAAGCTTTCTTT.

The V gene is TRBV6-6, the J gene TRBJ1-5, with a tentative D call TRBD1 (6 bases). The CDR3 runs to 14 residues. The germline gives CDR1 MNHNY, CDR2 SVGAGI (reference sequence). The V and J ends lost 2 bases and 4 bases respectively, with 9 bases between them. CDR3 in DNA: TGTGCCAGCAGTTACGGACAGTCTAATCAGCCCCAGCATTTT. Its protein is CASSYGQSNQPQHF.

The J gene is TRBJ2-1, the V gene TRBV2; 10 nucleotides agree with TRBD2. The CDR3 has 19 residues. J lost 0 bases, V lost 0 bases, and 8 bases had no gene match. The germline gives CDR1 SNHLY, CDR2 FYNNEI. Here the CDR3 DNA reads TGTGCCAGCAGTGAAGCTGCTAGCGGGGGCCCCAGCTCCTACAATGAGCAGTTCTTC. Translated: CASSEAASGGPSSYNEQFF.